A single sample gave rise to the 8 T cell receptor beta chains below, sequenced in a study of shared clonotypes between healthy human individuals. Positive CCR7 selection of CD45RO-negative cells yielded the naive CD8 cells, and terminally differentiated effector memory CD45RA+ cells were excluded. Sequencing was performed with immunoSEQ multiplex PCR; in TCRdb, only in-frame clones are kept and a portion is missing. This table has around 2.1 million clones, roughly 91% appearing once. The sample comprised naive CD8+ T cells from PBMCs. The source of these receptors is a man aged 18 to 30 in good health. Some clones in this sample may be carry-over from other donors' samples.

This sequence joins TRBV5-6 and TRBJ2-7; D is unclear. CDR1 is SGHDT and CDR2 is YYEEEE in the germline V gene. CDR3 size: 13 residues. With 0 bases removed from V and 2 bases from J, the gap between germline ends came to 6 bases. As DNA, the CDR3 is TGTGCCAGCAGCTTGGGCAGACCCTACGAGCAGTACTTC. Encoded protein: CASSLGRPYEQYF.

This chain links TRBV19 with TRBJ2-1; TRBD2 aligns across 10 bases. In germline, CDR1 is LNHDA, CDR2 SQIVND (reference sequence). After removal of 3 bases from V and 5 bases from J, the junction contained 13 bases not matched to a gene. This CDR3 region has 18 residues. CDR3 amino acids: CASSMGGLAGALHNEQFF. Written as DNA, the CDR3 is TGTGCCAGTAGTATGGGAGGGCTAGCGGGAGCCCTACACAATGAGCAGTTCTTC. The full variable domain, rest sourced from reference TRBV19 and TRBJ2-1, is DGGITQSPKYLFRKEGQNVTLSCEQNLNHDAMYWYRQDPGQGLRLIYYSQIVNDFQKGDIAEGYSVSREKKESFPLTVTSAQKNPTAFYLCASSMGGLAGALHNEQFFGPGTRLTVL.

Turning to this clone: Other DNA sequences from this sample encode an identical CDR3 as well. The genes are TRBV9 and TRBJ2-5, with a weak D call TRBD2 (6 bases). Germline loops: CDR1 SGDLS, CDR2 YYNGEE. This CDR3 region has 13 residues. V lost 0 bases and J lost 8, with 11 bases in between. The CDR3 coding sequence is TGTGCCAGCAGCGTAGCGGGGGAGGAAACCCAGTACTTC. It encodes CASSVAGEETQYF.

The gene calls are TRBV11-2 and TRBJ2-7; D is uncertain. CDR1 is SGHAT and CDR2 is FQNNGV in the germline V gene. The V and J ends lost 5 bases and 4 bases respectively, with 9 bases between them. The CDR3 loop spans 12 amino acids. The CDR3 region has the DNA TGTGCCAGCAGCCCCACAGAGTACGAGCAGTACTTC. Translating gives CASSPTEYEQYF.

The rearrangement joins TRBV27 to TRBJ2-3, with TRBD2 identical over 11 bases. The V and J ends lost 5 bases and 3 bases, in that order; junction bases with no gene match: 13. This CDR3 has 18 amino acids. The germline CDR1 and CDR2 sequences are MNHEY and SMNVEV (reference sequence). The CDR3 sequence is CASSPGLAGGKRTDTQYF. As DNA, the CDR3 is TGTGCCAGCAGTCCCGGACTAGCGGGTGGTAAGAGAACAGATACGCAGTATTTT.

This chain uses TRBV11-2 with TRBJ1-1; TRBD1 might be the D (6 bases). The CDR3 extends over 17 amino acids. CDR1 and CDR2 (germline): SGHAT, FQNNGV. The V end lost 5 bases, the J end lost 0 bases, and 19 bases lay between the germline ends. CDR3 amino acids: CASSPWAGGALNTEAFF. The CDR3 DNA reads as TGTGCCAGCAGCCCGTGGGCGGGGGGCGCTTTGAACACTGAAGCTTTCTTT.

This sequence joins TRBV7-8 and TRBJ2-3; the D is unclear. Trimming took off 0 bases at V and 3 bases at J, with 22 bases between the two ends. CDR3 length: 19 residues. Per germline, CDR1 SGHVS and CDR2 FQNEAQ. This CDR3 reads CASSLARFGPLDGTDTQYF. CDR3 DNA: TGTGCCAGCAGCTTAGCCAGATTTGGGCCCCTTGACGGAACAGATACGCAGTATTTT. Full variable domain (missing parts from reference TRBV7-8 and TRBJ2-3): GAGVSQSPRYKVAKRGQDVALRCDPISGHVSLFWYQQALGQGPEFLTYFQNEAQLDKSGLPSDRFFAERPEGSVSTLKIQRTQQEDSAVYLCASSLARFGPLDGTDTQYFGPGTRLTVL.

The chain is built from TRBV6-5 and TRBJ2-2; tentative D call: TRBD1 (6 bases). Trimming cost V 0 bases and J 7 bases, with 12 bases left between them. The CDR3 consists of 15 residues. Germline CDR1 reads MNHEY; CDR2 reads SVGAGI. CDR3 nucleotide sequence: TGTGCCAGCAGTTACTCTCAGGGGTTAGGCGGGGAGCTGTTTTTT. Protein sequence: CASSYSQGLGGELFF.